One sample yielded the 18 T cell receptor beta chains listed below, sequenced in a study of OX40 agonist ivuxolimab in advanced cancers. Only in-frame clones appear in the TCRdb table, and some are missing; sequencing was by immunoSEQ multiplex PCR. The sample records about 6,300 clones, roughly 70% being singletons. The sample in question was CD4+ or CD8+ T cells sorted from blood, obtained in a trial of the OX40 agonist ivuxolimab. The receptors derive from an adult with an advanced solid tumor such as melanoma, head and neck, liver or kidney cancer.

In DNA, the CDR3 is TGTGCCAGCAGCGTAGAAGACAGGGATGAAAAACTGTTTTTT. The encoded protein is CASSVEDRDEKLFF. The chain recombines TRBV9 with TRBJ1-4, with 7 bases lining up with TRBD1. V was clipped by 0 bases and J by 6 bases; unmatched bases: 2. CDR3 length equals 14 residues. In germline, CDR1 is SGDLS, CDR2 YYNGEE.

In this sample, this clone turned up once. The chain combines TRBV7-2 with TRBJ2-7, with D unresolved. Germline-derived CDR1 and CDR2 are SGHTA and FQGNSA. This CDR3 has 12 amino acids. V lost 5 bases and J lost 6, with 11 bases in between. DNA of the CDR3: TGTGCCAGCAGCCAAATCCCCGGCGAGCAGTACTTC. Residues: CASSQIPGEQYF.

The V gene is TRBV4-1, the J gene TRBJ1-1; perhaps TRBD1 as D (5 bases). The CDR3 has 17 amino acids. The germline CDR1 and CDR2 sequences are MGHRA and YSYEKL. Trimming removed 0 bases at V and 4 bases at J, with 18 bases between. The CDR3: CASSQEYSAGGVTEAFF. CDR3 DNA: TGCGCCAGCAGCCAAGAGTATAGCGCGGGGGGGGTCACTGAAGCTTTCTTT.

This rearrangement joins TRBV27 to TRBJ2-2, with D possibly being TRBD1 (6 bases). V was shortened by 4 bases and J by 0 bases, with 9 bases between the two germline ends. The CDR3 is made up of 15 amino acids. CDR1 and CDR2 (germline): MNHEY, SMNVEV (reference sequence). The CDR3 spells CASSSRTANTGELFF. CDR3 sequence (DNA): TGTGCCAGCAGTTCGCGGACAGCGAACACCGGGGAGCTGTTTTTT.

This chain connects TRBV4-3 to TRBJ2-7; 9 bases fit TRBD2. V trimming: 1 base; J trimming: 0 bases; junction bases outside the gene matches: 1. This CDR3 has 15 residues. Germline values: CDR1 LGHNA, CDR2 YSLEER. The CDR3 loop reads CASSQGTSVSYEQYF. The CDR3 DNA reads TGCGCCAGCAGCCAAGGGACTAGCGTCTCCTACGAGCAGTACTTC.

V gene TRBV6-1 combines with J gene TRBJ2-6; D unclear. The CDR3 totals 15 residues. Looked up from germline, CDR1 is MNHNS and CDR2 is SASEGT. Trimming pared 2 bases from V and 4 bases from J, leaving 9 bases between. CDR3 nucleotide sequence: TGTGCCAGCAGTGAATGGGCCGACGGGGCCAACGTCCTGACTTTC. Translating it yields CASSEWADGANVLTF.

Here the CDR3 reads CASSESGTNSPLHF. The CDR3 DNA reads TGCGCCAGCAGTGAGTCAGGAACCAATTCACCCCTCCACTTT. V and J are TRBV10-2 and TRBJ1-6; the D is unclear. The CDR3 loop spans 14 amino acids. The germline V and J ends were trimmed by 0 bases and 7 bases, with 7 bases remaining between them. Germline assignment: CDR1 WSHSY and CDR2 SAAADI.

The chain recombines TRBV27 with TRBJ1-1; tentative D call: TRBD1 (5 bases). This CDR3 has 11 amino acids. CDR1 and CDR2 from the germline V gene are MNHEY and SMNVEV (reference sequence). V lost 5 bases to trimming and J lost 8 bases, with 9 bases between them. DNA of the CDR3: TGTGCCAGCAGTGGGGGAGCAGAAGCTTTCTTT. Translated, it gives CASSGGAEAFF.

In its sample, this clone was seen a few times. This chain joins TRBV6-5 and TRBJ2-7; a weak D match, TRBD2 (6 bases). This CDR3 has 15 residues. Between the trimmed V and J ends, which lost 6 bases and 0 bases, there was a span of 15 bases. Germline assignment: CDR1 MNHEY and CDR2 SVGAGI. CDR3 nucleotide sequence: TGTGCCAGCAGGTCTAGCGTCATGAGCTCCTACGAGCAGTACTTC. Amino acids: CASRSSVMSSYEQYF.

The genes are TRBV4-3 and TRBJ1-6; 12 nucleotides line up with TRBD1. The CDR3 contains 16 residues. The germline CDR1 and CDR2 sequences are LGHNA and YSLEER. Trimming removed 3 bases from V and 10 bases from J; junction bases left unmatched: 7. The CDR3 protein is CASSQGDRGLGSPLHF. DNA for the CDR3: TGCGCCAGCAGCCAGGGGGACAGGGGGCTTGGATCACCCCTCCACTTT.

This clone is a singleton in its sample. The V and J genes are TRBV4-1 and TRBJ2-7; TRBD2 matches 7 bases. The CDR3 extends over 15 amino acids. V gave up 4 bases and J gave up 0 bases; unmatched junction bases: 6. Germline CDR1 MGHRA, CDR2 YSYEKL. The CDR3 region is CASSLEWTSSYEQYF. As DNA, the CDR3 is TGCGCCAGCAGCCTAGAATGGACTAGCTCCTACGAGCAGTACTTC.

The chain uses TRBV6-1 and TRBJ1-5, with unresolved D. CDR3 size: 15 residues. From germline, CDR1 is MNHNS and CDR2 SASEGT. Trimming removed 1 base from V and 3 bases from J, with 10 bases in between. The CDR3 bases are TGTGCCAGCAGTGAAGGGGCTCCTATCAATCAGCCCCAGCATTTT. This gives the protein CASSEGAPINQPQHF.

The rearrangement links TRBV6-6 to TRBJ2-3; the D is unclear. There are 15 residues in the CDR3. Germline V gives CDR1 MNHNY, CDR2 SVGAGI (reference sequence). With 4 bases removed from V and 6 bases from J, the gap between germline ends came to 17 bases. The CDR3 here is CASSLYPIGWDTQYF. CDR3 coding DNA: TGTGCCAGCAGTTTGTACCCCATAGGGTGGGATACGCAGTATTTT.

This chain uses TRBV11-2 with TRBJ2-7; 9 positions match TRBD1. CDR3 length: 14 residues. The V gene end was trimmed by 7 bases and the J gene end by 6 bases; junction bases not matched to a gene: 10. Germline assignment: CDR1 SGHAT and CDR2 FQNNGV. CDR3 sequence reads: CASTKRTGEGEQYF. The CDR3 DNA sequence: TGTGCCAGCACCAAAAGGACAGGGGAAGGCGAGCAGTACTTC. Complete variable domain (other parts from reference TRBV11-2 and TRBJ2-7): EAGVAQSPRYKIIEKRQSVAFWCNPISGHATLYWYQQILGQGPKLLIQFQNNGVVDDSQLPKDRFSAERLKGVDSTLKIQPAKLEDSAVYLCASTKRTGEGEQYFGPGTRLTVT.

This clone has a handful of counts. The sample contains more than one DNA sequence encoding this CDR3. The V gene is TRBV5-6, the J gene TRBJ1-4; D is unclear. CDR3 size: 14 residues. Trimming pared 2 bases from V and 0 bases from J, leaving 5 bases between. The germline gives CDR1 SGHDT, CDR2 YYEEEE. CDR3 nucleotides: TGTGCCAGCAGCTTAGTAGCAACTAATGAAAAACTGTTTTTT. It is translated as CASSLVATNEKLFF.

The rearrangement uses TRBV30 and TRBJ2-1, with TRBD2 matching 14 bases. Germline V lookup: CDR1 GTSNPN, CDR2 SVGIG (reference sequence). Germline trimming cut 1 base from V and 2 bases from J; bases unmatched to any gene: 22. The CDR3 consists of 23 residues. In DNA form, the CDR3 reads TGTGCCTGGAGTGGTCTGACAGACTCTAAGACTAGCGGGGGGGCCGGGGCCTACAATGAGCAGTTCTTC. Translating gives CAWSGLTDSKTSGGAGAYNEQFF.

The rearrangement links TRBV4-3 to TRBJ2-7; the D call may be TRBD1 or TRBD2 (5 bases each). CDR3 length equals 14 residues. Germline CDR1 and CDR2: LGHNA and YSLEER. Trimming took off 4 bases at V and 3 bases at J, with 13 bases between the two ends. CDR3 nucleotide sequence: TGCGCCAGCAGCCTCCCGGGACCTCTCTACGAGCAGTACTTC. The encoded protein is CASSLPGPLYEQYF.

The genes are TRBV11-2 and TRBJ1-2, with 8 bases matching TRBD1. The CDR3 consists of 16 residues. Germline values: CDR1 SGHAT, CDR2 FQNNGV. With V trimmed by 0 bases and J by 8 bases, 11 bases remained unmatched. The CDR3 DNA reads as TGTGCCAGCAGCTTAGACTTGGACAGGGTATTGGAAGGCTACACCTTC. It specifies CASSLDLDRVLEGYTF.